This TCR beta chain was identified during a study of T cells after yellow fever vaccination. Across the study: For low cell numbers, libraries were made with SMART-Seq v4 Ultra Low Input. Whole-study findings and limits: Abundant clonotypes from the bulk population could contaminate FACS-sorted repertoires. Reappearance after the booster was seen for most primary-vaccination clones, at 96% CD4 and around 88% CD8.

TCRdb ran MiXCR on the 5' RACE reads and lists one entry per CDR3 protein. Counted here are roughly 310,000 distinct CDR3 sequences, less than 4.5% occurring once; the ten biggest clones make up about a quarter. The CDR3 is made up of 14 amino acids. CDR1 is SGHRS and CDR2 is YFSETQ in the germline V gene. Trimming shortened V by 0 bases and J by 3 bases, and 8 bases separated the two germline ends. This clonotype occurred a few times. Its cognate antigen is unknown. The J gene is TRBJ2-3, the V gene TRBV5-1; D not resolved. This sequence was found in a man aged 18 to 29 who received the YFV17D yellow fever vaccine. The sequences come from PBMCs, collected on the day of the yellow fever booster vaccination. CDR3 sequence reads: CASSLETNTDTQYF. CDR3 bases: TGCGCCAGCAGCTTGGAGACAAATACAGATACGCAGTATTTT.